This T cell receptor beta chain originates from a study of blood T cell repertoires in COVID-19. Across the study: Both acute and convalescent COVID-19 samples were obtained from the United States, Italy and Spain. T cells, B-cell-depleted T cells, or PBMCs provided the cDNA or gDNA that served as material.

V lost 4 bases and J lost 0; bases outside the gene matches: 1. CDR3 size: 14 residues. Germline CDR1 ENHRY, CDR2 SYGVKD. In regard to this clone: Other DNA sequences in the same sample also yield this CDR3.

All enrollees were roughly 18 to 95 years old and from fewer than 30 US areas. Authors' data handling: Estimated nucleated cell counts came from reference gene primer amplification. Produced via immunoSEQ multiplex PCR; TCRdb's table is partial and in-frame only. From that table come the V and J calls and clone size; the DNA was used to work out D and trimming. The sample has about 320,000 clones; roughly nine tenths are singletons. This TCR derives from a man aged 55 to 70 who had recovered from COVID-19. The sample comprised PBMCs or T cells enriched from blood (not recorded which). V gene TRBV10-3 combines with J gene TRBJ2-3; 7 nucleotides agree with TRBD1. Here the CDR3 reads CAISGQGSTDTQYF. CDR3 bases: TGTGCCATCAGTGGACAGGGCAGCACAGATACGCAGTATTTT.